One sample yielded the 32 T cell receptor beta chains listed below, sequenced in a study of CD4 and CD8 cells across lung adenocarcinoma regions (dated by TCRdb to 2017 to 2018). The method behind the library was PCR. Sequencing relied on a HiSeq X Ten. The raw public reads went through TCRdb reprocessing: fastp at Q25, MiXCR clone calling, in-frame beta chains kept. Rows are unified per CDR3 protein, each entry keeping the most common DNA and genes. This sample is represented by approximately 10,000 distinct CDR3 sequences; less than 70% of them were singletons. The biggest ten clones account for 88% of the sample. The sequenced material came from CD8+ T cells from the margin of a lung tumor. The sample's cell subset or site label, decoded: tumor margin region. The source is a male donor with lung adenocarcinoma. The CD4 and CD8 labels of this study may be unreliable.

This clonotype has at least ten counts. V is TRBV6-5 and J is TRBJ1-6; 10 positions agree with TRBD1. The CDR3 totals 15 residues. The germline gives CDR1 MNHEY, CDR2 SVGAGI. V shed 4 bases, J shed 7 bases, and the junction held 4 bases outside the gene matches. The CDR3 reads CASSLTGGRNSPLHF. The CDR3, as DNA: TGTGCCAGCAGTTTGACAGGGGGCAGGAATTCACCCCTCCACTTT.

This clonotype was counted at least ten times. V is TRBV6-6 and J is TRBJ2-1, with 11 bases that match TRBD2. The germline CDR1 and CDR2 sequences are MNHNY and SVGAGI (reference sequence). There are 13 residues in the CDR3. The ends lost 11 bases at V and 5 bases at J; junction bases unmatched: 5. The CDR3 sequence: CALRGLADNEQFF. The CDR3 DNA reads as TGTGCCCTTCGGGGACTAGCGGACAATGAGCAGTTCTTC.

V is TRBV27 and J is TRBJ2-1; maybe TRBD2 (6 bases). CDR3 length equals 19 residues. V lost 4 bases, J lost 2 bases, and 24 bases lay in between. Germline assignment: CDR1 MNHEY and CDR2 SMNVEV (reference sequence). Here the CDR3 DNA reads TGTGCCAGCAGTTCACTCGGGGGTTACTTTGGTCCGGCCTACAATGAGCAGTTCTTC. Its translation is CASSSLGGYFGPAYNEQFF.

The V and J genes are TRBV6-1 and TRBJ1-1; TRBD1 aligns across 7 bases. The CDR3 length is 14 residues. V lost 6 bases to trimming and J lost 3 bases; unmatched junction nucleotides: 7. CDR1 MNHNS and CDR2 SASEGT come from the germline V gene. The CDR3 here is CASSRQGGDTEAFF. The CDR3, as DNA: TGTGCCAGCAGCCGACAGGGCGGTGACACTGAAGCTTTCTTT.

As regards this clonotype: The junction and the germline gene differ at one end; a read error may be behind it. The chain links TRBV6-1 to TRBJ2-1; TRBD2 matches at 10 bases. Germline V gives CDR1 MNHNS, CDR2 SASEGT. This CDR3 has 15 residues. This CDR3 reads CASSERAGGQNMQYF. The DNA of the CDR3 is TGTGCCAGCAGTGAGCGAGCGGGAGGGCAAAACATGCAGTATTTC.

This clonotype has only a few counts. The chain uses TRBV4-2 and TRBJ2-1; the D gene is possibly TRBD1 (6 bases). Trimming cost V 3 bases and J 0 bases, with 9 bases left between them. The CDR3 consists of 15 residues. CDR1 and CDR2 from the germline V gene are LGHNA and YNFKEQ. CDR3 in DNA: TGTGCCAGCAGCCAGGGGACAAGCTCCTACAATGAGCAGTTCTTC. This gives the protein CASSQGTSSYNEQFF.

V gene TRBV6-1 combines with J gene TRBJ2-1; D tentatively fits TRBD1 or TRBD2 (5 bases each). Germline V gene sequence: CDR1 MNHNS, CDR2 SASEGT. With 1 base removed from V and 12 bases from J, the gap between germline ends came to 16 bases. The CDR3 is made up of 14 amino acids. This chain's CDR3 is CASSEGSGIQGQFF. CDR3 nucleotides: TGTGCCAGCAGTGAAGGATCGGGAATTCAGGGGCAGTTCTTC.

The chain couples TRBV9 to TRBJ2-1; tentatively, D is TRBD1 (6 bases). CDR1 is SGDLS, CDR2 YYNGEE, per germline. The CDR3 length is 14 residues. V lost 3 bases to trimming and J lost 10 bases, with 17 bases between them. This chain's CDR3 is CASSAPQGQEEQFF. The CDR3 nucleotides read TGTGCCAGCAGCGCCCCTCAGGGGCAGGAGGAGCAGTTCTTC.

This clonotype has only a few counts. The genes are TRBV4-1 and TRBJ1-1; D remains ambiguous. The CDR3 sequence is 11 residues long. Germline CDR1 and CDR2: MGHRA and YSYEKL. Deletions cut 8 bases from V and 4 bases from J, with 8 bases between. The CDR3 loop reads CASGTGTEAFF. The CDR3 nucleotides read TGCGCCAGCGGCACGGGCACTGAAGCTTTCTTT.

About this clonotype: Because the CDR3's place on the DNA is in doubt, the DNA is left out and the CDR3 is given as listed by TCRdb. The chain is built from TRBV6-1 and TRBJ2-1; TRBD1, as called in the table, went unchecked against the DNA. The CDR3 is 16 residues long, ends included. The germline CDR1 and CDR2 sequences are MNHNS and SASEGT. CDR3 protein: CASRGTWARGTDEQYF.

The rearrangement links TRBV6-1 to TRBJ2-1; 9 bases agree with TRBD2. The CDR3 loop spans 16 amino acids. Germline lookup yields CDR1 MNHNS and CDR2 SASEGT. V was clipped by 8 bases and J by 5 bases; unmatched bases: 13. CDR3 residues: CASRRGGTVGNNEQFF. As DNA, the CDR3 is TGTGCCAGCCGGCGGGGGGGAACGGTCGGTAACAATGAGCAGTTCTTC.

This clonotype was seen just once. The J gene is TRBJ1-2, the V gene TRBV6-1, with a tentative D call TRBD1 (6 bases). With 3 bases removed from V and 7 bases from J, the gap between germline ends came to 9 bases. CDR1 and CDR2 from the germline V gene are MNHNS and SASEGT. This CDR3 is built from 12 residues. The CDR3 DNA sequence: TGTGCCAGCAGTGAGAACAGGGTTGGCTACACCTTC. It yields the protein CASSENRVGYTF.

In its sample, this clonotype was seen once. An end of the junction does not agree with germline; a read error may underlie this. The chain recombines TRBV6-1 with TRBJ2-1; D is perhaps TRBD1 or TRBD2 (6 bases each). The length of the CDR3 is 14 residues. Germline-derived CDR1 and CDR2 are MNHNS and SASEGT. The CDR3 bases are TGTGCCAGCAGACTGGCTATGGGGGGCGATACGCAGTATTTC. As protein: CASRLAMGGDTQYF.

The CDR3 DNA is TGTGCCAGCAGGACTCTAGCGGGGGGGCCCGCACACAATGAGCAGTTCTTC. Translating it yields CASRTLAGGPAHNEQFF. The gene calls are TRBV6-4 and TRBJ2-1; 12 nucleotides line up with TRBD2. CDR3 size: 17 residues. The trim removed 6 bases at V and 5 bases at J, leaving 11 bases unmatched. Germline CDR1 and CDR2: MRHNA and SNTAGT.

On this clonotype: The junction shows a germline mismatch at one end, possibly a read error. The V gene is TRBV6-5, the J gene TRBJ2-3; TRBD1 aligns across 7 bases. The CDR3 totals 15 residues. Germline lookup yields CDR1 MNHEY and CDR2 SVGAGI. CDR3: CASGYGKGAKNTQYF. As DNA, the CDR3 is TGTGCCAGCGGCTACGGGAAGGGGGCGAAAAACACGCAGTATTTC.

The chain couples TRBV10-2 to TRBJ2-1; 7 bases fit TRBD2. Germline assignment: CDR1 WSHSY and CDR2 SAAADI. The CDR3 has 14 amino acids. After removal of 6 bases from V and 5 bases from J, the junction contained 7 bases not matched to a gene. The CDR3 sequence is CASRALLAHNEQFF. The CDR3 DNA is TGCGCCAGCAGGGCGTTACTAGCGCACAATGAGCAGTTCTTC.

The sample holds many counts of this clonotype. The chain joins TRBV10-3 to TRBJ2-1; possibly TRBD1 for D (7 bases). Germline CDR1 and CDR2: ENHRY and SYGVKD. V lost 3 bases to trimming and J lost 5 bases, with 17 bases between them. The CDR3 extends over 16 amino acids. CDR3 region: CAISDVGRGADNEQFF. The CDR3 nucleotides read TGTGCCATCAGTGATGTTGGCAGGGGGGCGGACAATGAGCAGTTCTTC.

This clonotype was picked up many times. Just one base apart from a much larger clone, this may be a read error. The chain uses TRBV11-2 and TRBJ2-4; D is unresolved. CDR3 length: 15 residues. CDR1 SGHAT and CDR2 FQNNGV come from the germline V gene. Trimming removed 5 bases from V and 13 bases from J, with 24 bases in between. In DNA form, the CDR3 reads TGTGCCAGCAGCCTCGAGGCATCTTCCTACAATGAGCAGTACTTC. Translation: CASSLEASSYNEQYF.

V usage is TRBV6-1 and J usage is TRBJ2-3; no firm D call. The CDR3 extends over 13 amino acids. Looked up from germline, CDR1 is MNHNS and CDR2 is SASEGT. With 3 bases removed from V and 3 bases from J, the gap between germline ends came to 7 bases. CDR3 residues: CASSEQATDTQYF. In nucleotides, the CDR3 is TGTGCCAGCAGTGAGCAGGCAACAGATACGCAGTATTTT.

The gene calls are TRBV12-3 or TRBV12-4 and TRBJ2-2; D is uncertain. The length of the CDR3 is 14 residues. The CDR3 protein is CASQPNANTGELFF. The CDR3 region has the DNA TGTGCATCTCAACCGAACGCGAACACCGGGGAGCTGTTTTTT.

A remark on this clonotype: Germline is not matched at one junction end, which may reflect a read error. The CDR3 sequence: CASHRGGTGALYF. As DNA, the CDR3 is TGTGCCAGCCACAGGGGCGGCACCGGGGCGCTGTATTTT. This chain links TRBV6-1 with TRBJ2-2; 7 nucleotides agree with TRBD1. From germline, CDR1 is MNHNS and CDR2 SASEGT. The CDR3 extends over 13 amino acids.

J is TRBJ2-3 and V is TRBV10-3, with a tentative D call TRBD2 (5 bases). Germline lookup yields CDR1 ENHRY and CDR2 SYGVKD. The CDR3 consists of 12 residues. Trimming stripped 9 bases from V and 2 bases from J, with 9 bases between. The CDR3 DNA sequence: TGTGCCATGAGGGTGTCCACAGATACGCAGTATTTT. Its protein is CAMRVSTDTQYF.

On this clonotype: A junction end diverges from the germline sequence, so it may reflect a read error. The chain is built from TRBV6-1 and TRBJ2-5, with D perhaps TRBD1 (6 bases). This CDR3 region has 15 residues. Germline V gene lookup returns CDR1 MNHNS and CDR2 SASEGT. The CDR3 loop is CASAKGGRAQDTQYF. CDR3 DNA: TGTGCCAGCGCCAAAGGGGGACGTGCGCAAGATACCCAGTACTTT.

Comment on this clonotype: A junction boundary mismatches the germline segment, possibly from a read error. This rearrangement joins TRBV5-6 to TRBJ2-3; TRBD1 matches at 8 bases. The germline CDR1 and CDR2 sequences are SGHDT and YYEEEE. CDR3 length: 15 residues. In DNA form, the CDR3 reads TGTGCCAGCAGCTCCAGGGGGCGGGGCGAAGATACGCAGTACTTT. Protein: CASSSRGRGEDTQYF.

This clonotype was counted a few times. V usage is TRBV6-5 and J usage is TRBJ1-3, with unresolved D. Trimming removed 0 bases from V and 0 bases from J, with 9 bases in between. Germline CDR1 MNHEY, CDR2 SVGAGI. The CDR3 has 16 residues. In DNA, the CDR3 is TGTGCCAGCAGTTACTCAAGGCAGTTCTCTGGAAACACCATATATTTT. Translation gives CASSYSRQFSGNTIYF.

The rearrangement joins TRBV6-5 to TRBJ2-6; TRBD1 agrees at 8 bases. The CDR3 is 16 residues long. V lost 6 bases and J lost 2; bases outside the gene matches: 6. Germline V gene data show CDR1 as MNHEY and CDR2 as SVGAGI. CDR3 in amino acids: CASRYSGGAGANVLTF. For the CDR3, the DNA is TGTGCCAGCAGATATTCAGGGGGCGCTGGGGCCAACGTCCTGACTTTC.

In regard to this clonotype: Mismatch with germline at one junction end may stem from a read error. The CDR3 is CAGNAGGQQDTQYF. The CDR3 DNA reads as TGTGCGGGCAACGCTGGGGGTCAGCAAGACACCCAGTACTTC. The J gene is TRBJ2-1, the V gene TRBV10-3; D might be TRBD1 or TRBD2, each matching 5 bases. The end of the DNA is better explained by TRBJ2-5, so the J call may be wrong. CDR1 is ENHRY and CDR2 is SYGVKD in the germline V gene. The CDR3 has 14 amino acids.

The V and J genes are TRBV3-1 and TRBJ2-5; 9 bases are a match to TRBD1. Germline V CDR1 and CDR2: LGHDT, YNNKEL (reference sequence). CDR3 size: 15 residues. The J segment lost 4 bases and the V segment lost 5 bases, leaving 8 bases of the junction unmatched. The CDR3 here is CASSSTGQGPETQYF. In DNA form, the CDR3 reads TGTGCCAGCAGCAGCACTGGACAGGGGCCAGAGACCCAGTACTTC.

The CDR3 here is CATGLRGGLNEQFF. The CDR3 DNA sequence: TGTGCCACTGGTTTGAGGGGGGGTTTAAATGAGCAGTTCTTC. The chain has TRBV10-3 and TRBJ2-1; weak D call: TRBD2 (7 bases). CDR1 ENHRY and CDR2 SYGVKD come from the germline V gene. V lost 10 bases and J lost 7, with 20 bases in between. The CDR3 is 14 residues long.

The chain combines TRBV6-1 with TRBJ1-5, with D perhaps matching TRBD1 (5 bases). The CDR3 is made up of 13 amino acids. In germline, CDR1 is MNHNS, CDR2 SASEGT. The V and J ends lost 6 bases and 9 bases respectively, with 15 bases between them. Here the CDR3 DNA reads TGTGCCAGCAGGGTCAGACAGACAAGGCCCCAGCATTTT. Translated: CASRVRQTRPQHF.

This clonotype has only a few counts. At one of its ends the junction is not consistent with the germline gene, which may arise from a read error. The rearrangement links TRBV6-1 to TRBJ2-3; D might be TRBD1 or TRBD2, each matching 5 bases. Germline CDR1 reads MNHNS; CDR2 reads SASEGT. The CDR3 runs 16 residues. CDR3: CASSEAGLGVKDTQYF. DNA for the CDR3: TGTGCCAGCAGTGAAGCGGGGCTGGGGGTTAAGGATACGCAGTACTTT.

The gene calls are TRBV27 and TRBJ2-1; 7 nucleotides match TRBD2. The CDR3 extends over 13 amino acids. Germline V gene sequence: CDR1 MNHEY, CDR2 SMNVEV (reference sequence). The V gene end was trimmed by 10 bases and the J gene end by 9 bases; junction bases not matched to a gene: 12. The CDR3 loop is CATLGEGRSEQFF. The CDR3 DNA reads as TGTGCCACACTCGGGGAGGGCCGTAGTGAGCAGTTCTTC.